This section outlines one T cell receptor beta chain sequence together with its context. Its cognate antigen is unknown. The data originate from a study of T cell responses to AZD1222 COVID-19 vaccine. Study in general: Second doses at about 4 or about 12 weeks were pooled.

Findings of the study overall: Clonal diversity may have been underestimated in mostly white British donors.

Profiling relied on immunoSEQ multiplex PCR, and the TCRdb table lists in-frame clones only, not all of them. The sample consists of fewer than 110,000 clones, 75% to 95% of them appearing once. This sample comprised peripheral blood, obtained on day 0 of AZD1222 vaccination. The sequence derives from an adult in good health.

CDR3 nucleotides: TGTGCCAGCAAATGGACTAGCGGGTATCCAGAGCAGTTCTTC. Encoded protein: CASKWTSGYPEQFF. This rearrangement joins TRBV7-2 to TRBJ2-1; TRBD2 aligns across 11 bases. Trimming cost V 7 bases and J 10 bases; bases outside gene matches: 9. Germline V gene lookup returns CDR1 SGHTA and CDR2 FQGNSA. There are 14 residues in the CDR3. Complete variable domain (other parts from reference TRBV7-2 and TRBJ2-1): GAGVSQSPSNKVTEKGKDVELRCDPISGHTALYWYRQSLGQGLEFLIYFQGNSAPDKSGLPSDRFSAERTGGSVSTLTIQRTQQEDSAVYLCASKWTSGYPEQFFGPGTRLTVL.